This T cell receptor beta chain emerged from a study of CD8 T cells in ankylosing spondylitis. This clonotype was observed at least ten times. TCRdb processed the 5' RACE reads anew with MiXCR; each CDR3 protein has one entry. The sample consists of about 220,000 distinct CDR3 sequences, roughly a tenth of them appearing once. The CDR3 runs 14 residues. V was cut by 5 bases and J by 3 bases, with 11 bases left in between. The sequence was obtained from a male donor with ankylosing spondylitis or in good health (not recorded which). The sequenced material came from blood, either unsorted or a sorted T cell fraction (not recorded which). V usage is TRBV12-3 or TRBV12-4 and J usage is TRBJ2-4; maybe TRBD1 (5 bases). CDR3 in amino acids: CASSLRVDKNIQYF. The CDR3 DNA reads TGTGCCAGCAGTCTCAGGGTAGACAAAAACATTCAGTACTTC.